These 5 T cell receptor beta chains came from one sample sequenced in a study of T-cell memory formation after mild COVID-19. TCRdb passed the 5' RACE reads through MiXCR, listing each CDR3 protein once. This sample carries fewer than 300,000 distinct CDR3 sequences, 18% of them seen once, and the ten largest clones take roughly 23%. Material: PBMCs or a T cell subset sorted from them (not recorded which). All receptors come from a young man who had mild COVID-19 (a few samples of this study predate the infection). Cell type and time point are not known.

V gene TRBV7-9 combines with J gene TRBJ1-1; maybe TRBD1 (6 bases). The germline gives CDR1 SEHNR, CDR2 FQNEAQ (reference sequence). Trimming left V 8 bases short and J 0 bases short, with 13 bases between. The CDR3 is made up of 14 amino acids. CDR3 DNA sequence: TGTGCCAGCCATAAGGGGGGCATGAACACTGAAGCTTTCTTT. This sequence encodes CASHKGGMNTEAFF.

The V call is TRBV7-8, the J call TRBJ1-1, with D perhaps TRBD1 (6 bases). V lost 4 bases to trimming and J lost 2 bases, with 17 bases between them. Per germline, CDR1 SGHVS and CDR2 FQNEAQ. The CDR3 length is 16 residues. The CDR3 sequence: CASSSPLGRGNTEAFF. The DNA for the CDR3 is TGTGCCAGCAGCTCCCCCCTCGGCAGGGGAAACACTGAAGCTTTCTTT.

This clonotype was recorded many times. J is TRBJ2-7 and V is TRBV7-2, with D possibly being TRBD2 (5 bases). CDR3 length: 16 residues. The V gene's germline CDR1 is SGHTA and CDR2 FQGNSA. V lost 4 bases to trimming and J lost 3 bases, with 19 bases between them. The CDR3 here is CASSSFGGSPLYEQYF. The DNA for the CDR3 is TGTGCCAGCAGCTCCTTCGGAGGTAGCCCCCTCTACGAGCAGTACTTC.

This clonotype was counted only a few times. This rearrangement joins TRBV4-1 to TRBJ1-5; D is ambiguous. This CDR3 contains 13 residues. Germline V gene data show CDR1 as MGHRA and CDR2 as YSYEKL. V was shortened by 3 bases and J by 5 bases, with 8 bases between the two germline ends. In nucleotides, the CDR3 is TGCGCCAGCAGCCAGGAAAGGGATCAGCCCCAGCATTTT. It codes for CASSQERDQPQHF.

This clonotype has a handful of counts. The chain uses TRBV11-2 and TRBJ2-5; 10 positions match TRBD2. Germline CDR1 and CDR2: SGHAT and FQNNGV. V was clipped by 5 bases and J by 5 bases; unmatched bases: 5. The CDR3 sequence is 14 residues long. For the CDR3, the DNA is TGTGCCAGCAGCCCTAGCGGGGGATGGGAGACCCAGTACTTC. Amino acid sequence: CASSPSGGWETQYF.